This T cell receptor (beta chain) comes out of a study of blood T cell repertoires in COVID-19. The CDR3 is made up of 13 amino acids. The germline V and J ends were trimmed by 5 bases and 3 bases, with 9 bases remaining between them. Sequencing was performed with immunoSEQ multiplex PCR; in TCRdb, only in-frame clones are kept and a portion is missing. The sample yields more than 300,000 clones, 85% to 95% seen once. The study assigned cohorts using participant-reported clinical history. Sequencing input: PBMCs or T cells enriched from blood (not recorded which). The chain recombines TRBV12-3 or TRBV12-4 with TRBJ2-3; D is unresolved. This TCR was recovered from a woman in her 30s who had been exposed to COVID-19. The CDR3 DNA reads as TGTGCCAGCAGTCCTCGGCGGACAGATACGCAGTATTTT. Translating it yields CASSPRRTDTQYF.